Each of the 22 T cell receptor beta chains below was sequenced from the same sample in a study of CD8+CD57+ T cells in acquired aplastic anemia. The use of genomic DNA as template underpinned the TCR beta VDJ and CDR3 profiling. Each CDR3 protein is one row after TCRdb ran MiXCR on the reads. The sample has 90,000 to 120,000 distinct CDR3 sequences, 40% to 60% seen once; the top ten hold about a third. Sequenced material: sorted CD4+, CD8+, or CD8+CD57+ T cells (not recorded which) from PBMCs. The receptor set was obtained from a human donor in good health, serving as a control.

This clonotype showed up many times. V usage is TRBV30 and J usage is TRBJ1-1; D is uncertain. V was shortened by 4 bases and J by 0 bases, with 9 bases between the two germline ends. Germline V gives CDR1 GTSNPN, CDR2 SVGIG (reference sequence). This CDR3 region has 13 residues. CDR3 DNA sequence: TGTGCCTGGAAAAAGGGCATGAACACTGAAGCTTTCTTT. Translated, it gives CAWKKGMNTEAFF.

This clonotype appeared many times. The chain has TRBV18 and TRBJ1-5; TRBD1 is a possible D gene (5 bases). Deletions cut 5 bases from V and 6 bases from J, with 11 bases between. The CDR3 covers 13 residues. Per the germline V gene, CDR1 is KGHSH and CDR2 is LQKENI. The CDR3 region is CASSRGGGQPQHF. Here the CDR3 DNA reads TGTGCCAGCTCAAGGGGTGGCGGTCAGCCCCAGCATTTT.

To note about this clonotype: One junction end disagrees with the germline gene, perhaps due to a read error. The chain combines TRBV7-8 with TRBJ2-7; the match to TRBD1 covers 7 bases. The J call may be faulty, since TRBJ2-1 better matches the DNA end. The germline gives CDR1 SGHVS, CDR2 FQNEAQ. The CDR3 is made up of 13 amino acids. The CDR3 spells CVSSQGQSYEQFF. CDR3 sequence (DNA): TGTGTCAGCAGCCAGGGACAGTCCTACGAGCAGTTCTTC.

As regards this clonotype: A read error is possible here, since a much larger clone lies one base away. The chain uses TRBV4-1 and TRBJ1-1, with D maybe TRBD1 (6 bases). There are 17 residues in the CDR3. Germline V gives CDR1 MGHRA, CDR2 YSYEKL. Here the CDR3 reads CASSQVTNRVVNTEALF. CDR3 DNA sequence: TGCGCCAGCAGCCAAGTCACCAACAGGGTTGTGAACACTGAAGCTCTCTTT.

The chain recombines TRBV25-1 with TRBJ1-1; 7 bases line up with TRBD1. CDR3 length: 13 residues. V was clipped by 6 bases and J by 6 bases; unmatched bases: 7. CDR1 and CDR2 (germline): MGHDK, SYGVNS. The chain's CDR3 is CASSPGQVPEAFF. CDR3 nucleotide sequence: TGTGCCAGCAGCCCCGGACAGGTACCTGAAGCTTTCTTT. The entire variable domain, with the rest obtained from reference TRBV25-1 and TRBJ1-1, is as follows: EADIYQTPRYLVIGTGKKITLECSQTMGHDKMYWYQQDPGMELHLIHYSYGVNSTEKGDLSSESTVSRIRTEHFPLTLESARPSHTSQYLCASSPGQVPEAFFGQGTRLTVV.

This clonotype was recorded a few times. The rearrangement uses TRBV29-1 and TRBJ1-1; 8 bases are a match to TRBD1. The CDR3 consists of 13 residues. The germline V gene has CDR1 SQVTM and CDR2 ANQGSEA. J gave up 6 bases and V 6 bases, and 9 bases lay outside the gene matches. CDR3 residues: CSVRTGTGPEAFF. Written as DNA, the CDR3 is TGCAGCGTGAGGACAGGGACGGGGCCTGAAGCTTTCTTT.

This clonotype was seen many times. J is TRBJ2-5 and V is TRBV6-5; TRBD2 agrees at 11 bases. Germline V lookup: CDR1 MNHEY, CDR2 SVGAGI. The CDR3 loop spans 16 amino acids. Losses at the gene ends were 2 bases for V and 3 bases for J; bases not matched to a gene: 5. The CDR3 is CASSYDVAGGEETQYF. Written as DNA, the CDR3 is TGTGCCAGCAGTTACGATGTAGCGGGGGGGGAAGAGACCCAGTACTTC.

Only one count was recorded for this clonotype. The chain joins TRBV24-1 to TRBJ1-6; possibly TRBD1 for D (5 bases). The CDR3 consists of 10 residues. CDR1 and CDR2 from the germline V gene are KGHDR and SFDVKD. V gave up 9 bases and J gave up 10 bases, with 6 bases separating them. In DNA, the CDR3 is TGTGCCACCCAGGGCTCACCCCTCCACTTT. Translation gives CATQGSPLHF.

This clonotype was counted at least ten times. Written as DNA, the CDR3 is TGCGCCAGCAGCCGCGGAAGGGCCGACGAGCAGTACTTC. Amino acids: CASSRGRADEQYF. V gene TRBV4-1 combines with J gene TRBJ2-7; no firm D call. The CDR3 totals 13 residues. V was clipped by 4 bases and J by 5 bases, with 12 bases between them. Germline CDR1 is MGHRA and CDR2 is YSYEKL.

This clonotype appeared many times. The chain is built from TRBV29-1 and TRBJ1-2, with TRBD1 matching 7 bases. This CDR3 spans 11 amino acids. With 7 bases clipped from V and 7 bases from J, the junction kept 6 bases outside the gene matches. The germline V gene has CDR1 SQVTM and CDR2 ANQGSEA. CDR3 loop: CSAPGGIGYTF. As DNA, the CDR3 is TGCAGCGCCCCAGGGGGGATTGGCTACACCTTC. The full variable domain, its missing parts supplied by reference TRBV29-1 and TRBJ1-2, is SAVISQKPSRDICQRGTSLTIQCQVDSQVTMMFWYRQQPGQSLTLIATANQGSEATYESGFVIDKFPISRPNLTFSTLTVSNMSPEDSSIYLCSAPGGIGYTFGSGTRLTVV.

At least ten counts were recorded for this clonotype. V is TRBV7-3 and J is TRBJ2-7, with D unclear. The CDR3 extends over 11 amino acids. Germline V CDR1 and CDR2: SGHTA, FQGTGA. V was cut by 5 bases and J by 7 bases, with 9 bases left in between. Written as DNA, the CDR3 is TGTGCCAGCAGCCACCCTTATGAGCAGTACTTC. Its translation is CASSHPYEQYF.

The chain couples TRBV12-3 or TRBV12-4 to TRBJ1-1; D remains unclear. This CDR3 spans 14 amino acids. V shed 3 bases and J shed 3 bases, with 11 bases lying between them. DNA of the CDR3: TGTGCCAGCAGTTTTACTCAGGCCGACACTGAAGCTTTCTTT. Amino acids: CASSFTQADTEAFF.

The chain links TRBV5-6 to TRBJ1-5; the D is unclear. The CDR3 consists of 16 residues. The V gene lost 0 bases and the J gene lost 3 bases, with 13 bases spanning the gap. The germline gives CDR1 SGHDT, CDR2 YYEEEE. The CDR3 region is CASSLGASGYNQPQHF. The CDR3 DNA is TGTGCCAGCAGCTTGGGTGCGTCAGGTTACAATCAGCCCCAGCATTTT.

The J gene is TRBJ2-5, the V gene TRBV24-1; the D gene is possibly TRBD2 (6 bases). Germline CDR1 is KGHDR and CDR2 is SFDVKD. The germline V and J ends were trimmed by 5 bases and 1 base, with 10 bases remaining between them. The CDR3 consists of 14 residues. Here the CDR3 reads CATSVSGPQETQYF. The CDR3 nucleotides are TGTGCCACCAGTGTGAGCGGGCCCCAAGAGACCCAGTACTTC.

This clonotype showed up many times. The chain couples TRBV6-2 or TRBV6-3 to TRBJ1-1; D is undetermined. This CDR3 has 12 residues. In germline, CDR1 is MNHEY, CDR2 SVGEGT. V was cut by 6 bases and J by 0 bases, with 5 bases left in between. CDR3: CASRLMNTEAFF. DNA for the CDR3: TGTGCCAGCAGGCTAATGAACACTGAAGCTTTCTTT.

The chain has TRBV5-1 and TRBJ2-7; tentatively, D is TRBD1 or TRBD2 (5 bases each). There are 15 residues in the CDR3. Trimming took off 3 bases at V and 4 bases at J, with 17 bases between the two ends. CDR1 is SGHRS and CDR2 is YFSETQ in the germline V gene. The CDR3 nucleotides are TGCGCCAGCAGCTCAGCCGGGACCACGATTTACGAGCAGTACTTC. It specifies CASSSAGTTIYEQYF.

This clonotype was counted ten times or more. The gene calls are TRBV9 and TRBJ2-2; the match to TRBD2 covers 15 bases. The CDR3 sequence is 16 residues long. The junction had 3 bases not matched to a gene; V was cut back by 3 bases and J by 6 bases. Per the germline V gene, CDR1 is SGDLS and CDR2 is YYNGEE. CDR3 DNA sequence: TGTGCCAGCAGCGAAGGGACTAGCGGGGGGCCCGGGGAGCTGTTTTTT. Its protein product is CASSEGTSGGPGELFF.

The V call is TRBV25-1, the J call TRBJ1-1, with a weak D call TRBD1 (5 bases). V dropped 4 bases and J dropped 4 bases, with 16 bases sitting between them. From germline, CDR1 is MGHDK and CDR2 SYGVNS. CDR3 size: 15 residues. In DNA, the CDR3 is TGTGCCAGCAGTGCGTGGGAACAGGCGAGCACTGAAGCTTTCTTT. It encodes CASSAWEQASTEAFF.

The chain joins TRBV6-1 to TRBJ1-5; TRBD1 aligns across 9 bases. The germline CDR1 and CDR2 sequences are MNHNS and SASEGT. V trimming: 6 bases; J trimming: 4 bases; junction bases outside the gene matches: 13. The CDR3 has 17 residues. For the CDR3, the DNA is TGTGCCAGCAGCCTACAAACCGGGACAGGGCCTAATCAGCCCCAGCATTTT. As protein: CASSLQTGTGPNQPQHF.

This chain uses TRBV25-1 with TRBJ2-7, with a possible D match to TRBD1 (6 bases). This CDR3 spans 16 amino acids. Per germline, CDR1 MGHDK and CDR2 SYGVNS. Trimming removed 5 bases at V and 3 bases at J, with 20 bases between. CDR3 amino acids: CASSPTQGQTIYEQYF. CDR3 DNA sequence: TGTGCCAGCAGTCCCACACAGGGCCAGACTATCTACGAGCAGTACTTC.

This clonotype has ten or more counts. The chain carries TRBV4-3 and TRBJ1-5; tentatively, D is TRBD1 (5 bases). The germline V gene encodes CDR1 LGHNA and CDR2 YSLEER. The CDR3 has 15 residues. V was cut by 0 bases and J by 1 base, with 7 bases left in between. CDR3 region: CASSQDRQSNQPQHF. CDR3 sequence (DNA): TGCGCCAGCAGCCAAGATCGACAGAGCAATCAGCCCCAGCATTTT.

The J gene is TRBJ2-1, the V gene TRBV20-1, with D perhaps matching TRBD1 (6 bases). Germline V gene data show CDR1 as DFQATT and CDR2 as SNEGSKA (reference sequence). V was shortened by 0 bases and J by 3 bases, with 12 bases between the two germline ends. CDR3 length: 15 residues. CDR3 nucleotides: TGCAGTGCTAGAGATCAGGGGTCAGACTACAATGAGCAGTTCTTC. Its translation: CSARDQGSDYNEQFF.